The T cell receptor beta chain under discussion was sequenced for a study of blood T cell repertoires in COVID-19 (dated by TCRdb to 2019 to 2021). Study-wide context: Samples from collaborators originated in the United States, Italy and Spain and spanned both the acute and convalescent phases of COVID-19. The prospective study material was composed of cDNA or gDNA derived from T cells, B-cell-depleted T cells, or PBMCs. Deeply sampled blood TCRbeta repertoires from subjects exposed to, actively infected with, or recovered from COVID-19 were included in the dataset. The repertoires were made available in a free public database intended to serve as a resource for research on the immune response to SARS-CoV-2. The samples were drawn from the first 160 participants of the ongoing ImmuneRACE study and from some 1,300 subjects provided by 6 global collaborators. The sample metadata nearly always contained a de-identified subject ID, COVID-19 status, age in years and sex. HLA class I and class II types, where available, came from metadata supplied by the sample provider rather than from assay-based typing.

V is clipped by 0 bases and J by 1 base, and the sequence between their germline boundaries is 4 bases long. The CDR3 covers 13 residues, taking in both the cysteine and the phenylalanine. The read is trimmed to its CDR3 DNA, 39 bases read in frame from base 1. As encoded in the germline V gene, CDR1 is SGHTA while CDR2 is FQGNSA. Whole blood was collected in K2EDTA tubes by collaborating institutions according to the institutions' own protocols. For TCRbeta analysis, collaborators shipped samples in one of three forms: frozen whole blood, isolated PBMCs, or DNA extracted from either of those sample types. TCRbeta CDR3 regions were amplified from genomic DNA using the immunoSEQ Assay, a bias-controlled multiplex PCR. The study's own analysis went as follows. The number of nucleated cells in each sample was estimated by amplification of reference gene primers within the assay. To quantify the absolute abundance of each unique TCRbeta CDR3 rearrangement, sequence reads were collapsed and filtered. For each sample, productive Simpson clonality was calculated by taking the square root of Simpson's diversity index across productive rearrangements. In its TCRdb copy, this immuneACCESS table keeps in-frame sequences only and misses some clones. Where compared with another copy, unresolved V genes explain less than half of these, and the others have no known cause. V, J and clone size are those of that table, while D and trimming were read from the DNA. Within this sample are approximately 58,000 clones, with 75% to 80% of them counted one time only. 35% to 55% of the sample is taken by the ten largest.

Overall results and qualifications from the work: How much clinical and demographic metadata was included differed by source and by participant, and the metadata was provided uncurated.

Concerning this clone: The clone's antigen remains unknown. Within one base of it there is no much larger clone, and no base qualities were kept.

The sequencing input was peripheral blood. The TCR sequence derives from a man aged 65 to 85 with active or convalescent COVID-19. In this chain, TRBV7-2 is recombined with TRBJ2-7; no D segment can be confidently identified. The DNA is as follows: TGTGCCAGCAGCTTAGCACAGTCCTACGAGCAGTACTTC. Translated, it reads CASSLAQSYEQYF. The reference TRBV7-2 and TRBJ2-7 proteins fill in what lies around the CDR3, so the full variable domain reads GAGVSQSPSNKVTEKGKDVELRCDPISGHTALYWYRQSLGQGLEFLIYFQGNSAPDKSGLPSDRFSAERTGGSVSTLTIQRTQQEDSAVYLCASSLAQSYEQYFGPGTRLTVT.